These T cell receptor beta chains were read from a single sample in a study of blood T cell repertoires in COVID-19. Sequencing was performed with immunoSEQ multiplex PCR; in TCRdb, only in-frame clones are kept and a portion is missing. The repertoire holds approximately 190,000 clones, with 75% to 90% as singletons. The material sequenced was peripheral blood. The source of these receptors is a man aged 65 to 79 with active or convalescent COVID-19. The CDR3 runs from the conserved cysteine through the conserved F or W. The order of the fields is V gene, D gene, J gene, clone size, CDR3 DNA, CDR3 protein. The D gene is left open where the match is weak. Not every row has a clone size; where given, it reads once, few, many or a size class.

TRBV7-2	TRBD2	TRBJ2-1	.	TGTGCCAGCAGCTTAGTCGGGACTAGCGGGGGGGATGAGCAGTTCTTC	CASSLVGTSGGDEQFF
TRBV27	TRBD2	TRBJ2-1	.	TGTGCCAGCAGCGGACTAGCGGATAACAATGAGCAGTTCTTC	CASSGLADNNEQFF
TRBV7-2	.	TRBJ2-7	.	TGTGCCAGCAGCTTCGGCAGGGTGAACTACGAGCAGTACTTC	CASSFGRVNYEQYF
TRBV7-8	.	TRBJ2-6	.	TGTGCCAGCAGCCCTCGAGCGGGTGGGGCCAACGTCCTGACTTTC	CASSPRAGGANVLTF
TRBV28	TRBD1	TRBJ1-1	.	TGTGCCAGCAGTTGGCCTCTACAGGGGATGAACACTGAAGCTTTCTTT	CASSWPLQGMNTEAFF
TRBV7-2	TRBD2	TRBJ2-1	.	TGTGCCAGCAGCATCGGACTAGTGGGTGAGCAGTTCTTC	CASSIGLVGEQFF
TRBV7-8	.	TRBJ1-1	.	TGTGCCAGCAGCTTAGTGGTCAGGGGTGGTGAAGCTTTCTTT	CASSLVVRGGEAFF
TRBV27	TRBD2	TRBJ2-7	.	TGTGCCAGCAGTTTATCCCATCCCCCTCTAGCGGGATGGTCCTACGAGCAGTACTTC	CASSLSHPPLAGWSYEQYF
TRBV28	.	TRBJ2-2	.	TGTGCCAGCAGTCGAAAAAGGGGGACCGGGGAGCTGTTTTTT	CASSRKRGTGELFF
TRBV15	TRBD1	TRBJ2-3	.	TGTGCCACCAGCAGGAGAGACAGGGGGCGCGCAGATACGCAGTATTTT	CATSRRDRGRADTQYF
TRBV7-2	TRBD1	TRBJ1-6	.	TGTGCCAGCAGTTCGGGACAGGCGGCACCCCTCCACTTT	CASSSGQAAPLHF
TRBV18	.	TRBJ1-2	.	TGTGCCAGCTCACCACAGGGGATCGCTAACTATGGCTACACCTTC	CASSPQGIANYGYTF
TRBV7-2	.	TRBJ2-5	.	TGTGCCAGCAGCGCATCAGGGTTCCAAGAGACCCAGTACTTC	CASSASGFQETQYF
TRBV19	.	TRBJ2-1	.	TGTGCCAGTAGTCTTAGATTTGGCTCCTACAATGAGCAGTTCTTC	CASSLRFGSYNEQFF
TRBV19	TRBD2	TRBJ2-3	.	TGTGCCAGTAGTGGACTAGCGGGTTTCACAGATACGCAGTATTTT	CASSGLAGFTDTQYF
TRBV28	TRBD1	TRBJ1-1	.	TGTGCCAGCAGTTTAGCAGGGGGCCGAGGCACTGAAGCTTTCTTT	CASSLAGGRGTEAFF
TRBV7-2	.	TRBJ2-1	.	TGTGCCAGCAGCGGAGGCAGGACGGTCTACAATGAGCAGTTCTTC	CASSGGRTVYNEQFF
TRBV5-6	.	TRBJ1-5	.	TGTGCCAGCAGCTTGAGGCAGGAACATAGCAATCAGCCCCAGCATTTT	CASSLRQEHSNQPQHF
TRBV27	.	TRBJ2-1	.	TGTGCCAGCAGCTCTGTAGCTTACAATGAGCAGTTCTTC	CASSSVAYNEQFF
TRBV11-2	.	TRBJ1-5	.	TGTGCCAGCAGCTTAAGAGGGGGGGCTAGCAATCAGCCCCAGCATTTT	CASSLRGGASNQPQHF
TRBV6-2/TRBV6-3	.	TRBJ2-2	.	TGTGCCAGCAGTCCCGGTTGGGGGGCCGGGGAGCTGTTTTTT	CASSPGWGAGELFF
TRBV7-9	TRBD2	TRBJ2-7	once	TGTGCCAGCAGCTTAGGAGTAGCGGGAGGAGTTCGGCAGTACTTC	CASSLGVAGGVRQYF
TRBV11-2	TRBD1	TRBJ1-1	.	TGTGCCAGCAGCTTAACGGGACAGGCCCCGAACACTGAAGCTTTCTTT	CASSLTGQAPNTEAFF
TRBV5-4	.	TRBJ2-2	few	TGTGCCAGCAGCTTAGCCCTCGGTGAGCTGTTTTTT	CASSLALGELFF
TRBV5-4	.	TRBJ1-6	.	TGTGCCAGCAGCTTCACAGGGTTAGGGAATTCACCCCTCCACTTT	CASSFTGLGNSPLHF
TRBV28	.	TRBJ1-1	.	TGTGCCAGCAGTTTAGACAGCCTGAACACTGAAGCTTTCTTT	CASSLDSLNTEAFF
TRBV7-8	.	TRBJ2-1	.	TGTGCCAGCAGCTTAGCGGAGGGCCTGGACAATGAGCAGTTCTTC	CASSLAEGLDNEQFF
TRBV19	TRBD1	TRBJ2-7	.	TGTGCCAGTAGTGCAGGGACAGGGGGTAACGAGCAGTACTTC	CASSAGTGGNEQYF
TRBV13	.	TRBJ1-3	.	TGTGCCAGCCGACGACGGGAATCCTCTGGAAACACCATATATTTT	CASRRRESSGNTIYF
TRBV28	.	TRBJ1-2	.	TGTGCCAGCAGTCCCTCTGGATACAGCGGCTACACCTTC	CASSPSGYSGYTF
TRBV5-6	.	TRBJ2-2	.	TGTGCCAGCAGCTCCACGAAGGGGCCGGGGAACACCGGGGAGCTGTTTTTT	CASSSTKGPGNTGELFF
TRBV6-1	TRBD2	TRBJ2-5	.	TGTGCCAGCAGTGAACCAGCGGGGGCCCCCCAAGAGACCCAGTACTTC	CASSEPAGAPQETQYF
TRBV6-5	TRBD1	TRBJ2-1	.	TGTGCCAGCAGAAGGACAGGGTACAATGAGCAGTTCTTC	CASRRTGYNEQFF
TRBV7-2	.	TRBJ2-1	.	TGTGCCAGCAGCTCCTCGACCTCGAGGAATGAGCAGTTCTTC	CASSSSTSRNEQFF
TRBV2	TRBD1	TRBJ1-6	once	TGTGCCAGCAGCGGGACAGGGGCTAATTCACCCCTCCACTTT	CASSGTGANSPLHF
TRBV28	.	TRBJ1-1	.	TGTGCCAGCAGGAGCATGAACACTGAAGCTTTCTTT	CASRSMNTEAFF
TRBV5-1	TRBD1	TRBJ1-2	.	TGCGCCAGCAGCTTGGGGGGACAGGGTCGGGTTGATGGCTACACCTTC	CASSLGGQGRVDGYTF
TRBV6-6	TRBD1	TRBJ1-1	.	TGTGCCAGCAGTTCGGAGGAACCGGGACAGGGCACTGAAGCTTTCTTT	CASSSEEPGQGTEAFF
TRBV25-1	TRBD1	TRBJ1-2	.	TGTGCCAGCAGTGCCCTTGGGACAGGGGTCGGCTACACCTTC	CASSALGTGVGYTF
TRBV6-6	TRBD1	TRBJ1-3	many	TGTGCCAGCCGGTCGGGACAGGGAGCGGCTGGAAACACCATATATTTT	CASRSGQGAAGNTIYF
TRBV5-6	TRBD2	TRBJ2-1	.	TGTGCCAGCAGCTATCCCGGACTAGCGGGGCGGGGGGAGCAGTTCTTC	CASSYPGLAGRGEQFF
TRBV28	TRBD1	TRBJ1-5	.	TGTGCCAGCAGTATCCCAGGGGGTGGAGGTCAGCCCCAGCATTTT	CASSIPGGGGQPQHF
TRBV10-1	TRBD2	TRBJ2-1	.	TGCGCCAGCAGCCCAGGACTAGCGGGAGTCAATGAGCAGTTCTTC	CASSPGLAGVNEQFF
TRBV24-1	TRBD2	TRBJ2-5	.	TGTGCCACCAGTGACACCCGGCCCGACGCTTCTTCGGGGGGGGAGACCCAGTACTTC	CATSDTRPDASSGGETQYF
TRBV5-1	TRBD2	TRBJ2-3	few	TGCGCCAGCAGATTGACTAGCGGAGCCCCCCAGAATTTT	CASRLTSGAPQNF
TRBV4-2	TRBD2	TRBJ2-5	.	TGTGCCAGCAGCCAAGGGGGAGGACTAGCGAGGGAGGAGACCCAGTACTTC	CASSQGGGLAREETQYF
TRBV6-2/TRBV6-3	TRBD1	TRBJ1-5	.	TGTGCCAGCAGTTCCCCGGGACAGGGAATGAATCAGCCCCAGCATTTT	CASSSPGQGMNQPQHF
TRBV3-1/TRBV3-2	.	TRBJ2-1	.	TGTGCCAGCAGCCAAGTGAGGCCTCCGGCTGAGCAGTTCTTC	CASSQVRPPAEQFF
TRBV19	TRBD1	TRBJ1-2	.	TGTGCCAGTAGTATAGGACGATCGGGACAGGGATACTATGGCTACACCTTC	CASSIGRSGQGYYGYTF
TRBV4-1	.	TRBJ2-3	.	TGCGCCAGCAGCCAAGGAACGCGGAGCACAGATACGCAGTATTTT	CASSQGTRSTDTQYF
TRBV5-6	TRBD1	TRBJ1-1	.	TGTGCCAGCAGAACGGGACAGCCCTGGGTTAAGACTGAAGCTTTCTTT	CASRTGQPWVKTEAFF
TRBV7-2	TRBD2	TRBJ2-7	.	TGTGCCAGCAGCTTGGCTAGCGGGGGCCCCTACGAGCAGTACTTC	CASSLASGGPYEQYF
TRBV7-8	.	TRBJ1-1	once	TGTGCCAGCACCCCGGACAGTACGAACACTGAAGCTTTCTTT	CASTPDSTNTEAFF
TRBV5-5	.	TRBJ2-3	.	TGTGCCAGCAGCTTACAGGGCGCAGATACGCAGTATTTT	CASSLQGADTQYF
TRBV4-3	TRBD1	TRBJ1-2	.	TGCGCCAGCAGCAACACAGGGGGCGGCTACACCTTC	CASSNTGGGYTF
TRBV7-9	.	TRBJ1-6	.	TGTGCCAGCAGCTTTCTTGGTGACAGAGGAAATTCACCCCTCCACTTT	CASSFLGDRGNSPLHF
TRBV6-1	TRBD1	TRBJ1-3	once	TGTGCCAGCAGTGCCACAGGGGCCGACGGTGGAAACACCATATATTTT	CASSATGADGGNTIYF